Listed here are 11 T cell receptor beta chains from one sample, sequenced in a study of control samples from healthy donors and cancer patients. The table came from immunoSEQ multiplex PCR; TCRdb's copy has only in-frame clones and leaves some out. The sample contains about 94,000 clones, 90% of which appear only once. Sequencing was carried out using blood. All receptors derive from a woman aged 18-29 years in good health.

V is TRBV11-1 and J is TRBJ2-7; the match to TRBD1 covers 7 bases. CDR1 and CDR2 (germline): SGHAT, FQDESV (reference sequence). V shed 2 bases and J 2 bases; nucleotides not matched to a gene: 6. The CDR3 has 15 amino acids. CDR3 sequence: CASSLLRGRAYEQYF. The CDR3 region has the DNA TGTGCCAGCAGCTTATTGAGGGGGCGCGCCTACGAGCAGTACTTC.

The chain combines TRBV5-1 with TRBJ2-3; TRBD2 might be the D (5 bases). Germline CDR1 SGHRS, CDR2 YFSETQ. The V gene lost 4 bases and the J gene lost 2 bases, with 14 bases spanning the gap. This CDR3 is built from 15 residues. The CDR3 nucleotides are TGCGCCAGCAGCCCCTTCCCGGGAACCACAGATACGCAGTATTTT. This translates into CASSPFPGTTDTQYF.

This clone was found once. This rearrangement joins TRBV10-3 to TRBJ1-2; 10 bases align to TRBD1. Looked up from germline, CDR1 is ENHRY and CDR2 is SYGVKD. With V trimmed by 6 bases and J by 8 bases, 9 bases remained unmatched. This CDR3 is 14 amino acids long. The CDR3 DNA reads TGTGCCATCAGCGGCGGGACAGGGGCGGGCGGCTACACCTTC. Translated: CAISGGTGAGGYTF.

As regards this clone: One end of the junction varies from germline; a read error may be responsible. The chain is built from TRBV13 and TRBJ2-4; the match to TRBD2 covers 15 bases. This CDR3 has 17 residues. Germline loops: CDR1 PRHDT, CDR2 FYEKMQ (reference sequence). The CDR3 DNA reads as TGTGCCAGCAGCCCCAGGACTAGCGGGGGGGCCACAAACATTCAGTACTTC. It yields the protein CASSPRTSGGATNIQYF.

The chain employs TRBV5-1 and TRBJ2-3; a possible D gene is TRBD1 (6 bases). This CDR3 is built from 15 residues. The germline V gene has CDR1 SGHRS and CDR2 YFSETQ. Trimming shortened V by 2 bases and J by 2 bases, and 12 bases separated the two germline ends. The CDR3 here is CASSFGDRHTDTQYF. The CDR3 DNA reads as TGCGCCAGCAGCTTCGGAGACAGGCACACAGATACGCAGTATTTT.

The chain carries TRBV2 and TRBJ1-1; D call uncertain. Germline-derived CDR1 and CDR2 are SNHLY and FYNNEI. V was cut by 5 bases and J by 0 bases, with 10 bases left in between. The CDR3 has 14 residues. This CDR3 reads CASSSDEVNTEAFF. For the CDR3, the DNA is TGTGCCAGCAGTTCCGACGAGGTGAACACTGAAGCTTTCTTT.

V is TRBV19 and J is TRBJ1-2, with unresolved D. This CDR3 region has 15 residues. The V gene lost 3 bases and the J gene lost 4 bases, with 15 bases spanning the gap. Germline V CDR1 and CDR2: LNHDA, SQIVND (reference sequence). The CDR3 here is CASSMRRLDLYGYTF. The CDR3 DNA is TGTGCCAGTAGTATGCGGCGGCTGGACCTCTATGGCTACACCTTC.

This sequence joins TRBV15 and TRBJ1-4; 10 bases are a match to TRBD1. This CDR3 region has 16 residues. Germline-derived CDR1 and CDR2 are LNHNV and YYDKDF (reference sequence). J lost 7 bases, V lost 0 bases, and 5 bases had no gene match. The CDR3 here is CATSRDQGTGVEKLFF. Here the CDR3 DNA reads TGTGCCACCAGCAGAGATCAAGGGACAGGGGTTGAAAAACTGTTTTTT.

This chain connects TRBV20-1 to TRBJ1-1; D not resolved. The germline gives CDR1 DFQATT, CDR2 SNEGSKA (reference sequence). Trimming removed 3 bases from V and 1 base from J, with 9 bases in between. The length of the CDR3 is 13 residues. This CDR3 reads CSASWLGNTEAFF. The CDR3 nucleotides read TGCAGTGCTAGTTGGCTGGGGAACACTGAAGCTTTCTTT.

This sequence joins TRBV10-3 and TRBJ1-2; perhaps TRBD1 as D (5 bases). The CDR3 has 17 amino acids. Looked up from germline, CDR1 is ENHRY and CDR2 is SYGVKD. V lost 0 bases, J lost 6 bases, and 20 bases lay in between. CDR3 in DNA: TGTGCCATCAGTGAGTCGCGGGGGAGAAACGATATCCATGGCTACACCTTC. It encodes CAISESRGRNDIHGYTF.

The CDR3 DNA sequence: TGTGCCAGCAGCCCCTCTGGAAACACCATATATTTT. Amino acid sequence: CASSPSGNTIYF. The gene calls are TRBV9 and TRBJ1-3; the D is unclear. The V gene's germline CDR1 is SGDLS and CDR2 YYNGEE. The CDR3 contains 12 residues. V lost 4 bases and J lost 0, with 2 bases in between.